The rows below give T cell receptor beta chains drawn from one sample of a study of CD8 T cells in ankylosing spondylitis. One entry per CDR3 protein results from TCRdb running MiXCR on the 5' RACE reads. This sample has 36,000 or so distinct CDR3 sequences; under 15% occur once, and the top ten carry about a third. Sequencing was carried out using synovial fluid, either unsorted or a sorted T cell fraction (not recorded which). These receptors came from a male donor with ankylosing spondylitis. Each CDR3 is given with its conserved first and last residue. For some rows the clone size is stated as once, few or many, or as a class when expanded; others skip it.

>many|TRBJ1-1|TRBV11-2
CASNGLDRGRNTEAFF
>.|TRBJ1-1|TRBV5-6
CASRRDRDNMNTEAFF
>.|TRBJ2-2|TRBV28
CASSPPQGANTGELFF
>many|TRBJ1-2|TRBV5-1
CASSILQGVGYGYTF
>many|TRBJ2-1|TRBV9
CASSVEPGGDEQFF
>.|TRBJ2-1|TRBV4-1
CASSRPIIGRVHNEQFF
>few|TRBJ2-1|TRBV29-1
CSVQQSHEQFF
>.|TRBJ1-4|TRBV24-1
CATSDPKGAGEKLFF
>.|TRBJ2-3|TRBV7-6
CASSRQGGTDTQYF
>many|TRBJ2-7|TRBV27
CASSPNTVEQYF